This TCR beta chain was profiled in a study of cytomegalovirus exposure and HLA in healthy donors. With respect to this clone: Its specificity is not known.

Study-wide results and caveats: Confirmation in vitro established that a few CMV-associated chains were specific for CMV antigens. According to a later analysis, TCR clusters from the first cohort tended to co-occur in the 120 or so validation repertoires. Some TCR beta chains (roughly 160 of them) were listed as cytomegalovirus-associated.

The assay was immunoSEQ multiplex PCR, and TCRdb's table has in-frame clones only and misses some. The sample contains 200,000 to 300,000 clones, approximately 83% of which appear only once. The CDR3 runs to 13 residues. Trimming cost V 6 bases and J 0 bases, with 6 bases left between them. Germline V gives CDR1 PRHDT, CDR2 FYEKMQ (reference sequence). This clonotype originated in a woman aged 25 to 39 in good health and CMV-seropositive. This chain joins TRBV13 and TRBJ2-1, with D hard to call. The sequencing input was PBMCs. The CDR3, as DNA: TGTGCCAGCAGTGGCGGCTCCTACAATGAGCAGTTCTTC. Translation: CASSGGSYNEQFF.